This T cell receptor beta chain was captured in a study of vaccination and CD4 T cells after COVID-19. Study at large: The convalescents, six males and four females, included two who were Hispanic. The authors exposed cells to overlapping spike peptides derived from SARS-CoV-2, HCoV-NL63, HCoV-OC43 and HCoV-229E. Whole-study results and caveats: Convalescent patients' vaccine-specific clones were spike mono-reactive in 304 of 307 cases.

The CDR3 sequence is 17 residues long. Germline V gene lookup returns CDR1 SGHAT and CDR2 FQNNGV. Concerning this clonotype itself: Its antigen is unknown. One junction end does not reproduce the germline sequence, and a read error may be involved.

Sequencing of cultured CD4+ T cell DNA used the Oncomine TCR Beta short-read assay. TCRdb re-analysed the PCR reads in MiXCR, keeping a single row per CDR3 protein. The data contain some 14,000 distinct CDR3 sequences, roughly half of them singletons. Treatment: approximately 9-day PBMC culture with coronavirus spike peptide pools or control peptides (ViraFEST assay). The sample comprised CD4+ T cells from blood, cultured in vitro. The TCR comes from a human donor who had recovered from COVID-19. The V and J genes are TRBV11-2 and TRBJ2-3; TRBD1 aligns across 7 bases. DNA of the CDR3: TGCGCCAGCAGCCAATTTACACAGGGGACACCCACAGATACGCAGTATTTT. Its translation: CASSQFTQGTPTDTQYF. Full variable domain (rest looked up from reference TRBV11-2 and TRBJ2-3): EAGVAQSPRYKIIEKRQSVAFWCNPISGHATLYWYQQILGQGPKLLIQFQNNGVVDDSQLPKDRFSAERLKGVDSTLKIQPAKLEDSAVYLCASSQFTQGTPTDTQYFGPGTRLTVL.